The sample holds a few counts of the clone carrying this T cell receptor (beta chain). Its cognate antigen is unknown. The sample originates from a study of OX40 agonist ivuxolimab in advanced cancers. For the study at large: Hepatocellular carcinoma, melanoma, renal cell or head and neck cancer was diagnosed in the dose-escalation patients. Partial response was recorded in three patients: one hepatocellular carcinoma and two cutaneous melanoma cases. Whole-study results and caveats: Certain nonresponding patients likewise had low normalized T-cell clonal expansion.

This CDR3 has 11 residues. J was trimmed by 9 bases and V by 4 bases; bases with no gene match: 4. The V gene's germline CDR1 is SGDLS and CDR2 YYNGEE. Clones were read by immunoSEQ multiplex PCR, and TCRdb kept only the in-frame ones, dropping some. This table has tens of thousands of clones, 80% to 85% appearing once. V is TRBV9 and J is TRBJ2-7, with 7 bases identical to TRBD1. This receptor was identified in an adult with an advanced solid tumor such as melanoma, head and neck, liver or kidney cancer. Here the sequenced sample was CD4+ or CD8+ T cells sorted from blood, taken in a trial of the OX40 agonist ivuxolimab. The CDR3 nucleotides read TGTGCCAGCAGCCCCCGACAGGGGCAGTACGTC. It yields the protein CASSPRQGQYV.